The entry that follows covers one T cell receptor beta chain sequence. Authors' data handling: For nucleated cells, counts were estimated from reference gene primer amplification. Libraries were prepared by immunoSEQ multiplex PCR; TCRdb keeps only in-frame clonotypes and omits some of them. The V and J calls and clone size are taken from that table; D and trimming were inferred from the DNA. The sample lists a few hundred thousand clones, roughly 85% occurring once. This sample was taken from a study of blood T cell repertoires in COVID-19. Study-wide background: The study drew acute and convalescent COVID-19 samples from the United States, Italy and Spain. T cells, B-cell-depleted T cells, or PBMCs supplied cDNA or gDNA.

Germline-derived CDR1 and CDR2 are SGHAT and FQNNGV. The CDR3 is 16 amino acids. Trimming removed 1 base at V and 3 bases at J, with 12 bases between. Sequenced material: peripheral blood. The V and J genes are TRBV11-2 and TRBJ1-4, with TRBD1 as a possible D gene (5 bases). The receptor's source is a woman under 30 with acute or convalescent COVID-19. DNA of the CDR3: TGTGCCAGCAGCTTAGTGGGGCCGGGTGCTAATGAAAAACTGTTTTTT. It codes for CASSLVGPGANEKLFF. The full variable domain, with the rest looked up from reference TRBV11-2 and TRBJ1-4, is EAGVAQSPRYKIIEKRQSVAFWCNPISGHATLYWYQQILGQGPKLLIQFQNNGVVDDSQLPKDRFSAERLKGVDSTLKIQPAKLEDSAVYLCASSLVGPGANEKLFFGSGTQLSVL.